This T cell receptor (beta chain) was captured in a study of technical replicates of blood from a handful of donors. Clones were read by immunoSEQ multiplex PCR, and TCRdb kept only the in-frame ones, dropping some. The data contain 60,000 to 80,000 clones, roughly 93% of them singletons. This CDR3 is 12 amino acids long. CDR1 and CDR2 from the germline V gene are MDHEN and SYDVKM. The V gene lost 5 bases and the J gene lost 0 bases, with 3 bases spanning the gap. The clonotype was recovered from a human donor in good health. V is TRBV28 and J is TRBJ2-3, with D unresolved. Input material: T cells isolated from PBMCs. The CDR3 loop reads CASSTSTDTQYF. CDR3 DNA sequence: TGTGCCAGCAGTACTAGCACAGATACGCAGTATTTT. The whole variable domain, remainder taken from reference TRBV28 and TRBJ2-3, is DVKVTQSSRYLVKRTGEKVFLECVQDMDHENMFWYRQDPGLGLRLIYFSYDVKMKEKGDIPEGYSVSREKKERFSLILESASTNQTSMYLCASSTSTDTQYFGPGTRLTVL.